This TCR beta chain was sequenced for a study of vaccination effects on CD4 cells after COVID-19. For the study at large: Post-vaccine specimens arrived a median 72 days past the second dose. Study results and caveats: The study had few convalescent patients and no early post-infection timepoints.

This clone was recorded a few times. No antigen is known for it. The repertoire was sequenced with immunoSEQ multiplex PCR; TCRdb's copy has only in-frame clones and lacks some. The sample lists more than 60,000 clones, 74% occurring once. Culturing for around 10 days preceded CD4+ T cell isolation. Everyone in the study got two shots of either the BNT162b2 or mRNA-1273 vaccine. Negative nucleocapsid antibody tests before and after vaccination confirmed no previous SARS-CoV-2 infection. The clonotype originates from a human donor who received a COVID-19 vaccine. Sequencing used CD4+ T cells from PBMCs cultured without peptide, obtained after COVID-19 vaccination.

In nucleotides, the CDR3 is TGTGCCAGCAGTTACACTAGACAGGGGGGACCTGAAGCTTTCTTT. This gives the protein CASSYTRQGGPEAFF. The chain links TRBV6-2 or TRBV6-3 to TRBJ1-1; TRBD1 aligns across 9 bases. CDR3 length equals 15 residues. J gave up 6 bases and V 2 bases, and 7 bases lay outside the gene matches. The germline CDR1 and CDR2 sequences are MNHEY and SVGEGT.